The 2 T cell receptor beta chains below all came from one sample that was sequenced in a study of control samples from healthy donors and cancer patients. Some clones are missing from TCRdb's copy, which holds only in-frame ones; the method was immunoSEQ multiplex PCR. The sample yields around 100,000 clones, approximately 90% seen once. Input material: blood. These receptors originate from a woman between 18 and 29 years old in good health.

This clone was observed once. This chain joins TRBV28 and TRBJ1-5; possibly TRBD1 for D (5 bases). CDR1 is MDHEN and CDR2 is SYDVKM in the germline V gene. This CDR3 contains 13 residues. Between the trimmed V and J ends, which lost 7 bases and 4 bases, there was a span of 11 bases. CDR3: CASNDSGNQPQHF. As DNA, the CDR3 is TGTGCCAGCAACGACAGTGGGAATCAGCCCCAGCATTTT.

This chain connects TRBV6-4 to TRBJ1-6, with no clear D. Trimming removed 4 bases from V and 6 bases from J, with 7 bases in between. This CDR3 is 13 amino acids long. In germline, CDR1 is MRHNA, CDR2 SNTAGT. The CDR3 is CASSVGSNSPLHF. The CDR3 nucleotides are TGTGCCAGCAGTGTGGGGTCTAATTCACCCCTCCACTTT.